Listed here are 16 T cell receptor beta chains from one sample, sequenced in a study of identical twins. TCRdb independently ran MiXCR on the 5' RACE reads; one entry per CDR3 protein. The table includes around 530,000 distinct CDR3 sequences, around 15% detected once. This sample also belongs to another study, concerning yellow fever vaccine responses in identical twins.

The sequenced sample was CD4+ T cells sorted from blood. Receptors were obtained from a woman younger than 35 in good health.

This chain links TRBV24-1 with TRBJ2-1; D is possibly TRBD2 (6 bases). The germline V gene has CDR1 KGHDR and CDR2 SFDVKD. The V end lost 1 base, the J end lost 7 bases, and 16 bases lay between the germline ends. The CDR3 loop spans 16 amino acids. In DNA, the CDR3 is TGTGCCACCAGTGATTTTGGAACGGGAGATTGGAATGAGCAGTTCTTC. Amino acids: CATSDFGTGDWNEQFF.

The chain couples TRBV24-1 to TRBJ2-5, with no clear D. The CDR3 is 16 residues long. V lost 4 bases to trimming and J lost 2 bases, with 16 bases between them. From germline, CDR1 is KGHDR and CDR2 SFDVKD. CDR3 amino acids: CATSDETNGPQETQYF. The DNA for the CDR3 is TGTGCCACCAGTGACGAAACAAATGGACCACAAGAGACCCAGTACTTC.

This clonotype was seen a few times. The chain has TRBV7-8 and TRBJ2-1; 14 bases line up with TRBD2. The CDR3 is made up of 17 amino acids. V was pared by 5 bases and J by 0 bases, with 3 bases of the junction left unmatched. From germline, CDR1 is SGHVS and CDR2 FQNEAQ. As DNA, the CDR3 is TGTGCCAGCAGCCACGGGACTAGCGGGAGCTCCTACAATGAGCAGTTCTTC. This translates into CASSHGTSGSSYNEQFF.

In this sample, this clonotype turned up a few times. The CDR3 here is CSAPDRGSPPYNEQFF. CDR3 nucleotide sequence: TGCAGTGCCCCCGACAGGGGAAGCCCGCCTTACAATGAGCAGTTCTTC. The J gene is TRBJ2-1, the V gene TRBV20-1; 8 bases are a match to TRBD1. Trimming took 6 bases from V and 4 from J; bases not matched to a gene: 14. Germline V gene lookup returns CDR1 DFQATT and CDR2 SNEGSKA (reference sequence). This CDR3 is built from 16 residues.

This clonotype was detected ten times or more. The CDR3, as DNA: TGTGCCAGCAGTTACTCGGGGGCGCCTAATGAAAAACTGTTTTTT. Protein: CASSYSGAPNEKLFF. This rearrangement joins TRBV6-5 to TRBJ1-4, with D tentatively TRBD1 (6 bases). Trimming shortened V by 0 bases and J by 3 bases, and 8 bases separated the two germline ends. Per the germline V gene, CDR1 is MNHEY and CDR2 is SVGAGI. This CDR3 is 15 amino acids long.

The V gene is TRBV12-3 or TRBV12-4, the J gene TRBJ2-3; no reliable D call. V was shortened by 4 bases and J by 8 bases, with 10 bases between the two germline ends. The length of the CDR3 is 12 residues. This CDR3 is CASSSRPVTQYF. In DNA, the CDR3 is TGTGCCAGCAGTTCCAGACCCGTTACGCAGTATTTT.

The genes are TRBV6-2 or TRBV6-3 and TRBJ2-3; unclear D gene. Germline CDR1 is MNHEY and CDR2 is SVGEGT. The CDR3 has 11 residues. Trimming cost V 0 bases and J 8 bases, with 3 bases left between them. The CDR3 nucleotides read TGTGCCAGCAGTTACTCGACTACGCAGTATTTT. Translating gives CASSYSTTQYF.

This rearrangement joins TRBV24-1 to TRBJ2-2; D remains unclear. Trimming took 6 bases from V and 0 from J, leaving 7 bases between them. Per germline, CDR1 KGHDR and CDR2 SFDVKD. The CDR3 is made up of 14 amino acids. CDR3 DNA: TGTGCCACCAGTATTGGACCGAACACCGGGGAGCTGTTTTTT. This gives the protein CATSIGPNTGELFF.

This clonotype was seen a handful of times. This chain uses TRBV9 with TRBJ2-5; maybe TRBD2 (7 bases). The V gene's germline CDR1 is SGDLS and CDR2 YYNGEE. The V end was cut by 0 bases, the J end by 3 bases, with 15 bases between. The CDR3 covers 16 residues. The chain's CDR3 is CASSVAIGGGKETQYF. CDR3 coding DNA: TGTGCCAGCAGCGTAGCCATCGGCGGGGGCAAAGAGACCCAGTACTTC.

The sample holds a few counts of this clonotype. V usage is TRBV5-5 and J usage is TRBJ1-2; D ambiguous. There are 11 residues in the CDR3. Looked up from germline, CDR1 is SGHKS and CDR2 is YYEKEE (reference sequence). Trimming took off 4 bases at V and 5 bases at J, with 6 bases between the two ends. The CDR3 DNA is TGTGCCAGCAGCGTCGCGTATGGCTACACCTTC. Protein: CASSVAYGYTF.

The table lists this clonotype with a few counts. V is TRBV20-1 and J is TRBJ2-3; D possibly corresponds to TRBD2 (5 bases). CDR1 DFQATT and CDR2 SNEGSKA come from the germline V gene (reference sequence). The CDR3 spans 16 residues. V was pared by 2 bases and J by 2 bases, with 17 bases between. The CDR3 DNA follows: TGCAGTGCTAGATCCCCGGGAATGGGATACACAGATACGCAGTATTTT. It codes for CSARSPGMGYTDTQYF.

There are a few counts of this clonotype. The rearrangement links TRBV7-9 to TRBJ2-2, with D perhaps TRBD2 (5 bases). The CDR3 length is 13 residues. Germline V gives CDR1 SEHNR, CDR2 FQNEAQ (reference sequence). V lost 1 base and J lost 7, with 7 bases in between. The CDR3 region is CASSLGGSGELFF. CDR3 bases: TGTGCCAGCAGCTTAGGAGGGAGCGGGGAGCTGTTTTTT.

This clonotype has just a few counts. For the CDR3, the DNA is TGTGCCAGCAGCTTTATAGGACCCTTAGAGACCCAGTACTTC. Translated, it gives CASSFIGPLETQYF. The chain couples TRBV11-1 to TRBJ2-5, with D hard to call. CDR3 size: 14 residues. V gave up 3 bases and J gave up 4 bases, with 12 bases separating them. In germline, CDR1 is SGHAT, CDR2 FQDESV (reference sequence).

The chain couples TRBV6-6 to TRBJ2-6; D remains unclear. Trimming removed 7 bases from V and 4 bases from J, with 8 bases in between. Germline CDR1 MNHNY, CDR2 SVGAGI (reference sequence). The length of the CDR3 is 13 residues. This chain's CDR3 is CASTGVGANVLTF. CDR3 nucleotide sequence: TGTGCCAGCACTGGGGTCGGGGCCAACGTCCTGACTTTC.

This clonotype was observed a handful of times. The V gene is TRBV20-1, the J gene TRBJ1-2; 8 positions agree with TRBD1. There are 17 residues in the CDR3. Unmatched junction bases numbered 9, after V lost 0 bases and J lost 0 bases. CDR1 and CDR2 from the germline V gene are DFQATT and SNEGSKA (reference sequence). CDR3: CSARDFGQGQANYGYTF. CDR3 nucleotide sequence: TGCAGTGCTAGAGATTTCGGACAGGGTCAAGCTAACTATGGCTACACCTTC.

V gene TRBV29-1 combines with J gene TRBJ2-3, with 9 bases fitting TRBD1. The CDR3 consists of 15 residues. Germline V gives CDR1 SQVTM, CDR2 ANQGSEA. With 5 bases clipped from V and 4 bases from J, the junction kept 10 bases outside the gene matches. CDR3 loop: CSVRDGTGSPDTQYF. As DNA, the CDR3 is TGCAGCGTTAGAGACGGGACAGGGTCCCCAGATACGCAGTATTTT.